The rows below give T cell receptor beta chains drawn from one sample of a study of Ad26.COV2.S vaccination and SARS-CoV-2 variants. Profiling relied on immunoSEQ multiplex PCR, and the TCRdb table lists in-frame clones only, not all of them. Of 400,000 to 450,000 clones in the sample, 90% were seen once. Specimen: peripheral blood, collected in a trial of Ad26.COV2.S vaccine versus placebo. These receptors were collected from a person aged 18-60 years who received the Ad26.COV2.S COVID-19 vaccine or a placebo. Each CDR3 is given with its conserved first and last residue. D genes are given only for firm matches. Not every row has a clone size; where given, it reads once, few, many or a size class.

v_call,d_call,clone_size,j_call,cdr3_aa
TRBV9,TRBD2,.,TRBJ2-1,CASSSLGLSSGEQFF
TRBV5-1,.,.,TRBJ2-3,CASSLDSSTDTQYF
TRBV7-2,.,.,TRBJ1-2,CASSLDTAFYGYTF
TRBV7-8,TRBD1,.,TRBJ2-7,CASSLGPGQGSYEQYF
TRBV11-2,.,.,TRBJ1-6,CASSLYRISSYNSPLHF
TRBV5-8,.,.,TRBJ2-7,CASSLDRAYYYEQYF
TRBV12-3/TRBV12-4,.,.,TRBJ2-2,CASRLGTGELFF
TRBV19,TRBD2,.,TRBJ2-7,CASSNLAGGGEQYF
TRBV6-2/TRBV6-3,TRBD2,.,TRBJ2-3,CASSYAGLAGGRMSDTQYF
TRBV19,.,.,TRBJ2-1,CASSTRAGNEQFF
TRBV6-6,.,.,TRBJ1-1,CASSYRVWGLQNEAFF
TRBV7-9,.,once,TRBJ1-3,CASSLGAVSSGNTIYF
TRBV6-2/TRBV6-3,TRBD1,.,TRBJ2-1,CASSYSGTGVANEQFF
TRBV4-3,.,.,TRBJ1-4,CASSQDHTGMAEKLFF
TRBV6-5,TRBD1,.,TRBJ2-3,CASSYIRGRTDTQYF
TRBV20-1,TRBD2,.,TRBJ2-1,CSARVAGEQFF
TRBV23-1,.,.,TRBJ2-1,CASSQTGKNSYNEQFF
TRBV2,.,.,TRBJ1-5,CASSEWGTLSNQPQHF
TRBV7-2,TRBD2,.,TRBJ2-7,CASSVSGGSSYEQYF
TRBV7-9,.,.,TRBJ2-7,CASSLYPGADYEQYF
TRBV14,.,.,TRBJ1-2,CASSQDGRARYGYTF
TRBV28,.,.,TRBJ1-6,CASSFERGNNSPLHF
TRBV28,.,.,TRBJ1-5,CASSLGGLQYQPQHF
TRBV27,TRBD2,once,TRBJ2-1,CASSFAGARYNEQFF
TRBV7-8,TRBD2,.,TRBJ2-3,CASSLELAGDTDTQYF
TRBV14,TRBD1,.,TRBJ1-2,CASSQANQGAQYGYTF
TRBV4-2,.,.,TRBJ2-7,CASSPSGSASYEQYF